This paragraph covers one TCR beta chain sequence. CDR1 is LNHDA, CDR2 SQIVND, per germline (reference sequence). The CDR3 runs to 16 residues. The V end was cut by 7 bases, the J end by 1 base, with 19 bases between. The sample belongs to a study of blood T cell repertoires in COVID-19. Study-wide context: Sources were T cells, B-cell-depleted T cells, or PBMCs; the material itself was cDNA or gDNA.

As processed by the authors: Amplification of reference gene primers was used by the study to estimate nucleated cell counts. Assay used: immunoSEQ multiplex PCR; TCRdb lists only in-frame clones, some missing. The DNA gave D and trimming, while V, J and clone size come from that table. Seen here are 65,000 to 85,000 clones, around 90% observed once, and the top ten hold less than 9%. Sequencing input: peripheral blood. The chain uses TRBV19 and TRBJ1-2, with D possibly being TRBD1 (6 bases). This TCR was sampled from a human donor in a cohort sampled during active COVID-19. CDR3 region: CASTSPGAGDNYGYTF. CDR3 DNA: TGTGCCAGTACCTCCCCTGGGGCAGGGGATAACTATGGCTACACCTTC.